This entry features one TCR beta chain sequence. This receptor's antigen is unknown. Base qualities are missing; no much larger clone stands one base away. The data derive from a study of blood T cells in healthy people across ages (dated by TCRdb to between 2014 and 2017). Background for the entire study: Template switching captured roughly one uniquely barcoded TCR beta cDNA molecule per two T cells in model experiments. The study measured age-related changes in TCR beta repertoire diversity using deep sequencing normalized with unique cDNA molecular identifiers. The donors were divided into four age groups: young (average approximately 15 years), middle-aged (about 40), aged (about 61) and long-lived (around 87). To avoid experimental bias, donors of different ages were spread randomly across the sequencing lanes. For two donors (one aged 18 to 30 and one aged 80 or older), the study analyzed two additional independent replicas of 1 million unique cDNA reads from the same blood draw.

The germline V gene gives CDR1 as MDHEN and CDR2 as SYDVKM. The CDR3 starts with the cysteine, ends with the phenylalanine, and has 15 residues. CDR3 DNA is the only sequence kept; it has 45 bases, read in frame from the first base. V is reduced by 6 bases and J by 4 bases, leaving a spacing of 18 bases between them. The library was prepared using 5' RACE. TCRdb records Illumina HiSeq 2500 as the sequencer. A second roughly 7 to 11 cycle PCR used a sample-barcoded 5' primer and a J-beta primer mix. A unique molecular identifier was introduced onto each TCR beta cDNA molecule by a template-switch 5' adaptor carrying 12 random nucleotides. Each sample yielded at least 3 million CDR3-containing paired-end reads. The Mint cDNA synthesis kit, primed by a TRBC-specific oligonucleotide, was used to synthesize first-strand cDNA from all RNA. Following uracil-DNA glycosylase treatment, all cDNA underwent a first 18-cycle PCR with the universal primers M1SS and BC2_uni_R. Concerning the study's data processing: Each sample was normalized by randomly selecting 1 million high-quality reads, each carrying a distinct molecular identifier. Instead of being binned into consensus sequences, reads with shared molecular identifiers were discarded. MiTCR, run with a Q25 quality threshold and the strictest error-elimination algorithm, handled CDR3 identification, clonotype clustering and error correction. A nonparametric unseen species model using Euler transformation provided a lower-bound estimate of total TCR beta diversity. TCRdb's own reprocessing of the public reads used fastp at Q25 and MiXCR and kept productive beta chains. All rows with the same CDR3 protein become a single entry with the most common DNA and genes. The V and J calls here are based on TCRdb, not the publication. The sample contains approximately 880,000 distinct CDR3 sequences, roughly 50% of them found a single time. Roughly an eighth of the sample is taken by the ten largest.

Systemically healthy Caucasian individuals from Russia, 39 in total and aged about 6 to 95 years, were included as donors. Each donor gave ten milliliters of peripheral blood, collected into EDTA-treated Vacutainer tubes. PBMCs were isolated by Ficoll-Paque density-gradient centrifugation, with at least 6 million obtained per sample. Total RNA, at least 5.5 micrograms per sample, was extracted from PBMCs with Trizol reagent. For every donor, an aliquot of PBMCs went through flow cytometry to measure the percentages of naive CD45RAhigh/CD27high T cells. Paper-wide results and their limitations: A strong correlation was found between observed TCR beta diversity and the percentage of naive T cells measured by flow cytometry. Total diversity estimates from one million sequenced T cells were considered lower bounds and underestimates. Conclusive comparison of naive and antigen-experienced compartments was prevented by the profiling of bulk unsorted PBMCs. Because donor CMV infection status was unknown, age-related changes in expanded clonotypes were potentially confounded. Compared with the aged group, more naive CD4+ T cells, fewer expanded clones and increased TCR diversity were shown by the long-lived group, suggesting age selection. Observed TCR beta diversity per million T cells fell roughly linearly with age, and a significant reduction was already apparent by age around 40.

Rearrangement joined TRBV28 to TRBJ1-2; possibly the D gene is TRBD1, per 6 matching bases. Source material: blood. The sequence was collected from a man under 40 in good health. The CDR3 amino acid sequence is: CASSLGGRAGYGYTF. In nucleotide form, the sequence is TGTGCCAGCAGCCTAGGGGGAAGGGCAGGCTATGGCTACACCTTC.